Reported below is one T cell receptor (beta chain). Its antigen is unidentified. V was clipped by 6 bases and J by 7 bases, with 12 bases between them. The CDR3 length is 13 residues. This entry belongs to a study of T-cell memory formation after mild COVID-19. After 5'RACE with constant-segment primers, TCR alpha and TCR beta cDNA libraries carrying sample barcodes and UMIs were obtained. In TCRdb, the 5' RACE reads were re-called with MiXCR into one record per CDR3 protein. The sample consists of around 340,000 distinct CDR3 sequences, 10% to 15% of them appearing once. Findings and limits, study-wide: Clones contracting across day 15 to 85 had a balanced CD4/CD8 profile; later expanding clones leaned CD4+. CD4+ contracting clones lay mainly in CM and EM, CD8+ ones in EMRA. Second-wave clones reaching peak frequency on day 37 lacked confirmed SARS-CoV-2 specificity.

This clonotype originated in a man between 18 and 35 years old who had mild COVID-19 (a few samples of this study predate the infection). Cell type and time point are not known. The sample taken for sequencing was PBMCs or a T cell subset sorted from them (not recorded which). The chain combines TRBV12-3 or TRBV12-4 with TRBJ1-4; a possible D gene is TRBD1 (5 bases). This chain's CDR3 is CASRKGLGEKLFF. The DNA for the CDR3 is TGTGCCAGCAGAAAGGGGTTAGGTGAAAAACTGTTTTTT.